A selection of T cell receptor beta chains follows, all from one sample in a study of cytomegalovirus exposure and HLA in healthy donors. The data were produced by immunoSEQ multiplex PCR, yet TCRdb's version contains in-frame clones alone and is incomplete. The table has 100,000 or so clones, around 60% seen once. Sequenced: PBMCs. The source is a human donor in good health. Both conserved end residues are part of each CDR3. A D gene is named only where the DNA matches it firmly. Clone size is stated in some rows and not others, as once, few, many or a class when expanded.

size	V	D	J	DNA	CDR3
.	TRBV7-8	TRBD2	TRBJ2-3	TGTGCCAGCAGCCTCAGGACTAGCGGGAGTATAGAAGATACGCAGTATTTT	CASSLRTSGSIEDTQYF
.	TRBV7-9	.	TRBJ2-1	TGTGCCAGCAGCTTAGCTTCAGGGGTGCACAATGAGCAGTTCTTC	CASSLASGVHNEQFF
.	TRBV9	TRBD1	TRBJ2-7	TGTGCCAGCAGCGTAGTCGGACAGGGTCGGTACGAGCAGTACTTC	CASSVVGQGRYEQYF
few	TRBV28	TRBD2	TRBJ2-7	TGTGCCAGCAGTACTGGACTAGTTGAGTACTTC	CASSTGLVEYF
once	TRBV7-3	TRBD2	TRBJ2-7	TGTGCCAGCAGCGTAGTAGACACTAGCGGGGCCTCCTACGAGCAGTACTTC	CASSVVDTSGASYEQYF
few	TRBV11-1	TRBD2	TRBJ2-7	TGTGCCAGCAGCCGAAGCCCAACTAGCGACAGATACGAGCAGTACTTC	CASSRSPTSDRYEQYF
once	TRBV27	TRBD2	TRBJ2-7	TGTGCCAGCAGTTCAAGCGGGGCTTACGAGCAGTACTTC	CASSSSGAYEQYF
few	TRBV6-5	TRBD2	TRBJ2-7	TGTGCCAGCAGTTACGAGATTAGCGGGAGTACGAGAGAGCAGTACTTC	CASSYEISGSTREQYF
.	TRBV10-3	.	TRBJ2-5	TGTGCCATCGGGCAGGGGCAAGAGACCCAGTACTTC	CAIGQGQETQYF
.	TRBV14	TRBD2	TRBJ2-1	TGTGCCAGCAGCCCATCCAGCGGGAGGTCACGCTACAATGAGCAGTTCTTC	CASSPSSGRSRYNEQFF
once	TRBV19	TRBD1	TRBJ1-4	TGTGCCAGTAGTCCCGACAGGGGGCCCGGAAAACTGTTTTTT	CASSPDRGPGKLFF
.	TRBV11-2	TRBD2	TRBJ2-5	TGTGCCAGCAGCTTACCGGGGGGGATGGAGACCCAGTACTTC	CASSLPGGMETQYF
.	TRBV11-2	.	TRBJ1-5	TGTGCCAGCCTCTCTTGGGGGCGCAATCAGCCCCAGCATTTT	CASLSWGRNQPQHF
.	TRBV2	TRBD1	TRBJ2-2	TGTGCCAGCGGATTGGGACAGGAAGGACCCACCGGGGAGCTGTTTTTT	CASGLGQEGPTGELFF
.	TRBV11-2	TRBD2	TRBJ2-5	TGTGCCAGCAGCCCTCTGGCGGGAGCCCCTGAGACCCAGTACTTC	CASSPLAGAPETQYF
.	TRBV11-3	TRBD1	TRBJ2-1	TGTGCCAGCAGCTCAGGACAGGACTGGAATGAGCAGTTCTTC	CASSSGQDWNEQFF
.	TRBV5-1	.	TRBJ1-4	TGCGCCAGCAGCTTATCACACGATAATGAAAAACTGTTTTTT	CASSLSHDNEKLFF
few	TRBV7-2	.	TRBJ1-1	TGTGCCAGCAGCTTATCTTCAGGGCGAGACACTGAAGCTTTCTTT	CASSLSSGRDTEAFF
.	TRBV28	.	TRBJ1-2	TGTGCCAGCAGTCTTCAATCGGGTGGCTACACCTTC	CASSLQSGGYTF
.	TRBV5-5	.	TRBJ2-2	TGTGCCAGCAGCTCTGAGTGGGGCGCCGGGGAGCTGTTTTTT	CASSSEWGAGELFF
.	TRBV18	.	TRBJ2-3	TGTGCCAGCTCACCACCAGAGGGTTGGTCAGATACGCAGTATTTT	CASSPPEGWSDTQYF
.	TRBV28	TRBD1	TRBJ1-1	TGTGCCAGCAGTTCACAGGGGGCAGGGAACACTGAAGCTTTCTTT	CASSSQGAGNTEAFF
.	TRBV27	.	TRBJ2-5	TGTGCCAGCAGTTCCGGACTCTTAGAGACCCAGTACTTC	CASSSGLLETQYF
.	TRBV19	.	TRBJ1-1	TGTGCCAGTAGTATAAGTTCGGGGAGTTTTAGCGACACTGAAGCTTTCTTT	CASSISSGSFSDTEAFF
few	TRBV19	TRBD2	TRBJ2-5	TGTGCCAGTAGACCGACTAGCGGACAAGAGACCCAGTACTTC	CASRPTSGQETQYF
.	TRBV6-6	.	TRBJ1-1	TGTGCCAGCAGTAATAGGGGGACCACTGAAGCTTTCTTT	CASSNRGTTEAFF
.	TRBV7-9	TRBD2	TRBJ2-1	TGTGCCAGCAGCTCCGGGAGGGCCTACAATGAGCAGTTCTTC	CASSSGRAYNEQFF
.	TRBV6-1	TRBD1	TRBJ1-5	TGTGCCAGCAGTGGCCGGACAGGGGGCGTTCAGCCCCAGCATTTT	CASSGRTGGVQPQHF
.	TRBV5-4	TRBD2	TRBJ2-2	TGTGCCAGCAGCAGCGCCGGGACTAGCGGGACCCACACCGGGGAGCTGTTTTTT	CASSSAGTSGTHTGELFF
.	TRBV28	.	TRBJ1-5	TGTGCCAGCAGGTTCGGAGGACCTAATCAGCCCCAGCATTTT	CASRFGGPNQPQHF
.	TRBV27	.	TRBJ2-3	TGTGCCAGCAGGGACCAGCGGGCCGGCGCAGATACGCAGTATTTT	CASRDQRAGADTQYF
.	TRBV19	.	TRBJ2-1	TGTGCCAGTAGTATCGGGGGGCCCAATGAGCAGTTCTTC	CASSIGGPNEQFF
.	TRBV6-1	.	TRBJ1-1	TGTGCCAGCAGTCGGGACTTCGGAGCTTTCTTT	CASSRDFGAFF
once	TRBV28	.	TRBJ1-4	TGTGCCAGCGGGGCACTGCTTAATGAAAAACTGTTTTTT	CASGALLNEKLFF
once	TRBV4-2	TRBD2	TRBJ2-7	TGTGCCAGCAGCCAAGAGGGGAGCGGGGGCTACGAGCAGTACTTC	CASSQEGSGGYEQYF
few	TRBV5-1	.	TRBJ2-2	TGCGCCAGCAGCTTGGCCGAGGGCGGGGAGCTGTTTTTT	CASSLAEGGELFF
.	TRBV5-8	TRBD2	TRBJ2-5	TGTGCCAGCAGCGTGGTCTGGGGGGGGGAGACCCAGTACTTC	CASSVVWGGETQYF
.	TRBV7-9	.	TRBJ2-3	TGTGCCAGCAGCTTAGGTGGGAGGTCTACAGATACGCAGTATTTT	CASSLGGRSTDTQYF
.	TRBV6-1	.	TRBJ1-4	TGTGCCAGCAGCCGAGTCATGGCCCTAGATGAAAAACTGTTTTTT	CASSRVMALDEKLFF
.	TRBV7-2	TRBD1	TRBJ2-1	TGTGCCAGCAGTTCGGGACAGTTTAATGAGCAGTTCTTC	CASSSGQFNEQFF
.	TRBV30	.	TRBJ2-7	TGTGCCATACAACAGGGTTACGAGCAGTACTTC	CAIQQGYEQYF
.	TRBV6-4	TRBD1	TRBJ2-2	TGTGCCAGCAGTGCAGGGACAGGGGACACCGGGGAGCTGTTTTTT	CASSAGTGDTGELFF